A single sample gave rise to the 4 T cell receptor beta chains below, sequenced in a study of radiotherapy plus CTLA-4 blockade in lung cancer. Assay used: immunoSEQ multiplex PCR; TCRdb lists only in-frame clones, some missing. The repertoire holds more than 55,000 clones, with less than 80% as singletons. Specimen: peripheral blood, collected from a patient treated with radiotherapy plus ipilimumab. The receptors derive from a human donor with non-small cell lung cancer who had a complete response to radiotherapy plus ipilimumab.

The V gene is TRBV2, the J gene TRBJ1-4, with D tentatively TRBD1 (5 bases). Germline values: CDR1 SNHLY, CDR2 FYNNEI. This CDR3 has 13 amino acids. V gave up 7 bases and J gave up 8 bases, with 14 bases separating them. The CDR3 loop is CASKLREGEKLFF. CDR3 DNA: TGTGCCAGCAAGTTGAGGGAGGGGGAAAAACTGTTTTTT.

In DNA, the CDR3 is TGTGCCAGCAGCTTAGTGGACAGTTGGAACACTGAAGCTTTCTTT. It encodes CASSLVDSWNTEAFF. The chain is built from TRBV7-2 and TRBJ1-1, with a possible D match to TRBD1 (6 bases). V was trimmed by 1 base and J by 1 base, leaving 10 bases between them. The germline V gene encodes CDR1 SGHTA and CDR2 FQGNSA. CDR3 size: 15 residues.

The chain links TRBV30 to TRBJ1-5, with D possibly TRBD1 on 6 matching bases. Germline V CDR1 and CDR2: GTSNPN, SVGIG (reference sequence). The CDR3 spans 13 residues. V shed 8 bases and J shed 2 bases, with 13 bases lying between them. The DNA for the CDR3 is TGTGCCGCGGGGGCTATGGGCAATCAGCCCCAGCATTTT. It translates to CAAGAMGNQPQHF.

The V call is TRBV2, the J call TRBJ1-5; the D is unclear. With 7 bases removed from V and 1 base from J, the gap between germline ends came to 11 bases. Germline V CDR1 and CDR2: SNHLY, FYNNEI. The CDR3 has 14 residues. The CDR3 region has the DNA TGTGCCAGCAAGGGAGGAGGGAGCAATCAGCCCCAGCATTTT. This sequence encodes CASKGGGSNQPQHF.